The 3 T cell receptor beta chains reported below all come from one sample, sequenced in a study of blood T cell repertoires in COVID-19 (dated by TCRdb to about 2020). Libraries were constructed by the immunoSEQ multiplex PCR assay. TCRdb took over this immuneACCESS table, retaining in-frame rearrangements with V and J assigned. Such tables are incomplete; in checked studies, under half of the missing clones stem from an unresolved V gene, and the remainder is unexplained. The sample table holds over 200,000 clones, of which around nine tenths were seen once. The ten largest clones take up roughly 9.8% of the sample. The sample taken for sequencing was peripheral blood. The receptor set was obtained from a man in his forties or fifties who had recovered from COVID-19.

The chain combines TRBV30 with TRBJ2-1; 8 bases line up with TRBD2. Germline values: CDR1 GTSNPN, CDR2 SVGIG (reference sequence). Trimming cost V 3 bases and J 1 base; bases outside gene matches: 8. The CDR3 consists of 16 residues. The CDR3 loop reads CAWSAGRAGSYNEQFF. CDR3 DNA: TGTGCCTGGAGCGCCGGGAGGGCCGGGTCCTACAATGAGCAGTTCTTC.

This chain connects TRBV19 to TRBJ2-3, with D possibly being TRBD2 (6 bases). This CDR3 comprises 15 residues. Deletions cut 5 bases from V and 3 bases from J, with 15 bases between. Per germline, CDR1 LNHDA and CDR2 SQIVND (reference sequence). For the CDR3, the DNA is TGTGCCAGTAGTGGGGGACTCGGGGCGACAGATACGCAGTATTTT. Translation: CASSGGLGATDTQYF.

This clone was counted ten times or more. The CDR3 region has the DNA TGCAGCGTTCGAAGCCCGAACAGGGAAGGATATGGCTACACCTTC. Translation: CSVRSPNREGYGYTF. The V and J genes are TRBV29-1 and TRBJ1-2, with D tentatively TRBD1 (6 bases). Per the germline V gene, CDR1 is SQVTM and CDR2 is ANQGSEA. The CDR3 is made up of 15 amino acids. The V end lost 5 bases, the J end lost 5 bases, and 21 bases lay between the germline ends. Drawing the rest from reference TRBV29-1 and TRBJ1-2, the complete variable domain is SAVISQKPSRDICQRGTSLTIQCQVDSQVTMMFWYRQQPGQSLTLIATANQGSEATYESGFVIDKFPISRPNLTFSTLTVSNMSPEDSSIYLCSVRSPNREGYGYTFGSGTRLTVV.